The text below deals with one T cell receptor beta chain. This specimen belongs to a study of blood T cell repertoires in COVID-19. Study in general: Researchers got acute and convalescent COVID-19 samples from the United States, Italy and Spain. In each case, the material was cDNA or gDNA derived from T cells, B-cell-depleted T cells, or PBMCs.

In the authors' methods: It was from reference gene primer amplification that nucleated cell counts were estimated. Assay: immunoSEQ multiplex PCR; the TCRdb copy retains only in-frame clones and omits some. For V, J and clone size, that table is used; D and trimming come from the DNA. The sample includes roughly 260,000 clones, roughly 88% of them seen just once. This CDR3 contains 15 residues. Germline loops: CDR1 GTSNPN, CDR2 SVGIG (reference sequence). V shed 3 bases, J shed 1 base, and the junction held 7 bases outside the gene matches. The rearrangement links TRBV30 to TRBJ2-7; 9 bases fit TRBD1. The clonotype originates from a middle-aged woman who had recovered from COVID-19. Sequenced material: peripheral blood. The CDR3 spells CAWRGRGTGSYEQYF. CDR3 in DNA: TGTGCCTGGAGGGGCCGGGGGACAGGGTCCTACGAGCAGTACTTC.